This record covers a single T cell receptor beta chain. Its specificity is not known. This specimen belongs to a study of a mutant IDH1 vaccine in newly diagnosed glioma. The wider study: Treated patients showed a male proportion of roughly 62%, a female proportion of roughly 40%, and a mean age of approximately 40 years. Patients were pretreated with radiotherapy, temozolomide, or both, mostly both.

Stated time point: week 23, last vaccination. A 20-mer mutant IDH1 peptide at 300 ug was injected subcutaneously with topical imiquimod. In every donor, the tumor was a new WHO grade 3 or 4 IDH1-mutant, ATRX-lost astrocytoma. Study-wide points: Pseudoprogression looked unconnected to shifts in top peripheral T cell clonotypes.

Clones were sequenced by immunoSEQ multiplex PCR, and TCRdb holds only the in-frame ones, with some missing. The table has tens of thousands of clones, 75% to 90% seen once. The sequences come from PBMCs, collected from a glioma patient whose treatment included an IDH1 peptide vaccine. The TCR originated in a man aged 35 to 55 with glioma.

CDR3 sequence: CASDRVYEQYF. CDR3 DNA: TGTGCCAGCGACAGGGTCTACGAGCAGTACTTC. The chain uses TRBV2 and TRBJ2-7, with 7 nucleotides matching TRBD1. Trimming at V came to 8 bases and at J to 3 bases, leaving 1 base not matched to a gene. The CDR3 is made up of 11 amino acids. Germline V gene data show CDR1 as SNHLY and CDR2 as FYNNEI.